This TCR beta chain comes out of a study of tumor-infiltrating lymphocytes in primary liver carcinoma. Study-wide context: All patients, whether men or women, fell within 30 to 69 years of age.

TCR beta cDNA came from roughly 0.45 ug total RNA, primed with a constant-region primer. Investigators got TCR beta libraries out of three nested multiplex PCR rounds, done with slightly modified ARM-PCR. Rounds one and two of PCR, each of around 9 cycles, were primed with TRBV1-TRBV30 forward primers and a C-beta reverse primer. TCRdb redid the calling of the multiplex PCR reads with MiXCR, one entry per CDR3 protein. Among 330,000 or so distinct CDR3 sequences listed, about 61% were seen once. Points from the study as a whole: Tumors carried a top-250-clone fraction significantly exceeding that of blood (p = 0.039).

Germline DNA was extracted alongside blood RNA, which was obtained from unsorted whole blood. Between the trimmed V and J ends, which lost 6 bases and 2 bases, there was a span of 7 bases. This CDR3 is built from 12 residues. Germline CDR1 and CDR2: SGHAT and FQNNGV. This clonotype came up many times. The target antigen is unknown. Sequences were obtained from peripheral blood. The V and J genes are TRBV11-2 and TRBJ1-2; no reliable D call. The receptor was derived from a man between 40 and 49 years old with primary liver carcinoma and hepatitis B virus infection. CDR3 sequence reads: CASSQENYGYTF. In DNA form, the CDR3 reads TGTGCCAGCAGTCAGGAGAACTATGGCTACACCTTC.